Listed below are T cell receptor beta chains from one sample, sequenced in a study of cytomegalovirus exposure and HLA in healthy donors. Assay: immunoSEQ multiplex PCR; the TCRdb copy retains only in-frame clones and omits some. The data contain some 150,000 clones, about 10% of them singletons. The specimen sequenced was PBMCs. These TCRs come from a woman in her forties in good health and CMV-seropositive. Each CDR3 is given with its conserved first and last residue. D genes are given only for firm matches. Clone size, where shown, is once, few, many, or a class for clones that have expanded.

j_gene: TRBJ1-6; abundance: few; d_gene: NA; v_gene: TRBV5-1; CDR3nt: TGCGCCAGCAGCTCCAGTCCGAATTCACCCCTCCACTTT; CDR3aa: CASSSSPNSPLHF
j_gene: TRBJ2-3; abundance: NA; d_gene: TRBD1; v_gene: TRBV9; CDR3nt: TGTGCCAGCGGTCAGGGACAGCCCACAGATACGCAGTATTTT; CDR3aa: CASGQGQPTDTQYF
j_gene: TRBJ1-1; abundance: few; d_gene: NA; v_gene: TRBV7-8; CDR3nt: TGTGCCAGCAGCTTAAGGAGGGTGGGGATAGGAGCAGTTGGGAACACTGAAGCTTTCTTT; CDR3aa: CASSLRRVGIGAVGNTEAFF
j_gene: TRBJ2-1; abundance: NA; d_gene: TRBD2; v_gene: TRBV4-2; CDR3nt: TGTGCCAGCAGCAAAATTGGGACTAGGGGGTTCAATGAGCAGTTCTTC; CDR3aa: CASSKIGTRGFNEQFF
j_gene: TRBJ2-7; abundance: NA; d_gene: TRBD1; v_gene: TRBV7-9; CDR3nt: TGTGCCAGCAGCGCGCCCCCGGGACAGGGGGCGGATAGGCAGTACTTC; CDR3aa: CASSAPPGQGADRQYF
j_gene: TRBJ1-5; abundance: NA; d_gene: TRBD1; v_gene: TRBV27; CDR3nt: TGTGCCAGCAGTTTAAATTCCGACAGGGGCAGCAATCAGCCCCAGCATTTT; CDR3aa: CASSLNSDRGSNQPQHF
j_gene: TRBJ1-1; abundance: few; d_gene: NA; v_gene: TRBV29-1; CDR3nt: TGCAGCGTCGCAATGGTAACAGGGCCGAGGGGTGAAGCTTTCTTT; CDR3aa: CSVAMVTGPRGEAFF
j_gene: TRBJ2-7; abundance: few; d_gene: NA; v_gene: TRBV14; CDR3nt: TGTGCCAGCAGCCAAGAAGAGGGGACTTACGAGCAGTACTTC; CDR3aa: CASSQEEGTYEQYF
j_gene: TRBJ1-5; abundance: NA; d_gene: TRBD1; v_gene: TRBV19; CDR3nt: TGTGCCAGTAGTATAACGAGGGGGGCAGGGGGCGCCTCGCGGTTACAGCCCCAGCATTTT; CDR3aa: CASSITRGAGGASRLQPQHF
j_gene: TRBJ1-1; abundance: NA; d_gene: NA; v_gene: TRBV7-6; CDR3nt: TGTGCCAGCAGCTTAATCGAGGAAGCGAACACTGAAGCTTTCTTT; CDR3aa: CASSLIEEANTEAFF
j_gene: TRBJ2-5; abundance: few; d_gene: NA; v_gene: TRBV5-4; CDR3nt: TGTGCCAGCAGTCAACAGGGTATCAATCAAGAGACCCAGTACTTC; CDR3aa: CASSQQGINQETQYF
j_gene: TRBJ1-6; abundance: NA; d_gene: NA; v_gene: TRBV6-6; CDR3nt: TGTGCCAGCAGAGATGCTCAGGGCTATCCTAATTCACCCCTCCACTTT; CDR3aa: CASRDAQGYPNSPLHF
j_gene: TRBJ1-2; abundance: NA; d_gene: NA; v_gene: TRBV13; CDR3nt: TGTGCCAGCAGCTTATTCGGACAGATCAACTATGGCTACACCTTC; CDR3aa: CASSLFGQINYGYTF
j_gene: TRBJ1-5; abundance: NA; d_gene: NA; v_gene: TRBV7-2; CDR3nt: TGTGCCAGCAGCCTCTCCGGAGGGCAGCCCCAGCATTTT; CDR3aa: CASSLSGGQPQHF
j_gene: TRBJ1-1; abundance: few; d_gene: TRBD1; v_gene: TRBV12-5; CDR3nt: TGTGCTAGTGGTCCACAGGGGGTCACTGAAGCTTTCTTT; CDR3aa: CASGPQGVTEAFF
j_gene: TRBJ2-7; abundance: few; d_gene: TRBD1; v_gene: TRBV7-7; CDR3nt: TGTGCCAGGAATCGACCGGGACAGGGGGTCTACGAGCAGTACTTC; CDR3aa: CARNRPGQGVYEQYF
j_gene: TRBJ2-1; abundance: few; d_gene: NA; v_gene: TRBV6-1; CDR3nt: TGTGCCAGCAGAACCGGGACTGCCGTTGTCCAGGACCTCTTC; CDR3aa: CASRTGTAVVQDLF
j_gene: TRBJ2-7; abundance: NA; d_gene: NA; v_gene: TRBV9; CDR3nt: TGTGCCAGCAGCGTAGGTAGGACAGCTTCTTACTACGAGCAGTACTTC; CDR3aa: CASSVGRTASYYEQYF
j_gene: TRBJ2-5; abundance: NA; d_gene: TRBD1; v_gene: TRBV5-3; CDR3nt: TGTGCCAGAAGCTCCCGGGACAGGGAGGGTCAAGAGACCCAGTACTTC; CDR3aa: CARSSRDREGQETQYF
j_gene: TRBJ1-2; abundance: few; d_gene: TRBD1; v_gene: TRBV27; CDR3nt: TGTGCCAGCGGCCCTCCAGGGGGCCGTGGCTACACCTTC; CDR3aa: CASGPPGGRGYTF
j_gene: TRBJ1-1; abundance: few; d_gene: TRBD1; v_gene: TRBV18; CDR3nt: TGTGCCAGCTCTGGACAGGGGTCGATGAACACTGAAGCTTTCTTT; CDR3aa: CASSGQGSMNTEAFF
j_gene: TRBJ2-3; abundance: NA; d_gene: TRBD2; v_gene: TRBV29-1; CDR3nt: TGCAGCGTTGAGGGACTAGCGGGGGGCCGGATCAGCACAGATACGCAGTATTTT; CDR3aa: CSVEGLAGGRISTDTQYF
j_gene: TRBJ1-2; abundance: NA; d_gene: TRBD1; v_gene: TRBV27; CDR3nt: TGTGCCAGCAGTGCTCTAGCCGGGACAGGGGGTAGAGGCTACACCTTC; CDR3aa: CASSALAGTGGRGYTF
j_gene: TRBJ2-7; abundance: few; d_gene: TRBD2; v_gene: TRBV6-1; CDR3nt: TGTGCCAGCAACAACGGACTAGCCTACGAGCAGTACTTC; CDR3aa: CASNNGLAYEQYF
j_gene: TRBJ2-3; abundance: few; d_gene: NA; v_gene: TRBV9; CDR3nt: TGTGCCAGCAGCGTAGCTGGGACTGCCCTTACGCAGTATTTT; CDR3aa: CASSVAGTALTQYF
j_gene: TRBJ1-1; abundance: few; d_gene: NA; v_gene: TRBV5-6; CDR3nt: TGTGCCAGAAGCGATATAGACAGGACTGAAGCTTTCTTT; CDR3aa: CARSDIDRTEAFF
j_gene: TRBJ2-7; abundance: few; d_gene: NA; v_gene: TRBV29-1; CDR3nt: TGCAGCGTCGTCAGGGGGGTCGACGAGCAGTACTTC; CDR3aa: CSVVRGVDEQYF
j_gene: TRBJ2-6; abundance: NA; d_gene: NA; v_gene: TRBV6-5; CDR3nt: TGTGCCAGCAGTTACACCCACAGGCCTGGGGCCAACGTCCTGACTTTC; CDR3aa: CASSYTHRPGANVLTF
j_gene: TRBJ1-4; abundance: NA; d_gene: TRBD1; v_gene: TRBV7-2; CDR3nt: TGTGCCAGCAGCCTTAGAGCCGAGACAGGGAATGAAAAACTGTTTTTT; CDR3aa: CASSLRAETGNEKLFF
j_gene: TRBJ1-4; abundance: few; d_gene: TRBD1; v_gene: TRBV5-6; CDR3nt: TGTGCCAGCAGCCCCCGCCGGACAGGGGATAATGAAAAACTGTTTTTT; CDR3aa: CASSPRRTGDNEKLFF
j_gene: TRBJ2-3; abundance: NA; d_gene: NA; v_gene: TRBV5-1; CDR3nt: TGCGCCAGCAGCTTCCGGACTATGACAGATACGCAGTATTTT; CDR3aa: CASSFRTMTDTQYF
j_gene: TRBJ2-7; abundance: NA; d_gene: TRBD2; v_gene: TRBV7-2; CDR3nt: TGTGCCAGCAGCTCCTTGCTAGCGGGAGTTGACGAGCAGTACTTC; CDR3aa: CASSSLLAGVDEQYF
j_gene: TRBJ1-4; abundance: NA; d_gene: NA; v_gene: TRBV15; CDR3nt: TGTGCCACCAGCGGACGGGGGGAGCATGAAAAACTGTTTTTT; CDR3aa: CATSGRGEHEKLFF
j_gene: TRBJ2-5; abundance: few; d_gene: TRBD1; v_gene: TRBV6-1; CDR3nt: TGTGCCAGCAGTGGAATTACAGGGGCCCAAGAGACCCAGTACTTC; CDR3aa: CASSGITGAQETQYF
j_gene: TRBJ2-5; abundance: NA; d_gene: TRBD2; v_gene: TRBV4-3; CDR3nt: TGCGCCAGCAGCCAACATCGACTAGCACCGGGAGAGACCCAGTACTTC; CDR3aa: CASSQHRLAPGETQYF
j_gene: TRBJ2-7; abundance: NA; d_gene: NA; v_gene: TRBV2; CDR3nt: TGTGCCAGCAGTTCGGTAGCGGCCTACGAGCAGTACTTC; CDR3aa: CASSSVAAYEQYF
j_gene: TRBJ2-3; abundance: NA; d_gene: NA; v_gene: TRBV5-6; CDR3nt: TGTGCCAGCAGCTTGCGACAGGCTCTCACAGATACGCAGTATTTT; CDR3aa: CASSLRQALTDTQYF
j_gene: TRBJ1-2; abundance: few; d_gene: NA; v_gene: TRBV7-8; CDR3nt: TGTGCCAGCAGCTTAGCGCGTACAGGCTATGGCTACACCTTC; CDR3aa: CASSLARTGYGYTF
j_gene: TRBJ2-2; abundance: few; d_gene: TRBD2; v_gene: TRBV29-1; CDR3nt: TGCAGCGTTCATAGGTGGGAGACTAGCGGGTCGAACACCGGGGAGCTGTTTTTT; CDR3aa: CSVHRWETSGSNTGELFF
j_gene: TRBJ1-1; abundance: NA; d_gene: NA; v_gene: TRBV19; CDR3nt: TGTGCCAGTAAGAACATGAACACTGAAGCTTTCTTT; CDR3aa: CASKNMNTEAFF
j_gene: TRBJ2-6; abundance: few; d_gene: NA; v_gene: TRBV5-5; CDR3nt: TGTGCCAGCAGCCTCAGGGTGACCGGGGCCAACGTCCTGACTTTC; CDR3aa: CASSLRVTGANVLTF
j_gene: TRBJ2-5; abundance: few; d_gene: TRBD2; v_gene: TRBV10-3; CDR3nt: TGTGCCATCAGTGACCCCGGGACTAGCGGAGAGACCCAGTACTTC; CDR3aa: CAISDPGTSGETQYF
j_gene: TRBJ2-7; abundance: NA; d_gene: TRBD1; v_gene: TRBV2; CDR3nt: TGTGCCAGCAGAGGGTCCGGGACAGGGAAAAACGAGCAGTACTTC; CDR3aa: CASRGSGTGKNEQYF
j_gene: TRBJ2-2; abundance: NA; d_gene: NA; v_gene: TRBV18; CDR3nt: TGTGCCAGCTCACAGAGGGTTGACACCGGGGAGCTGTTTTTT; CDR3aa: CASSQRVDTGELFF